This T cell receptor beta chain emerged from a study of blood T cell repertoires in COVID-19. Study-wide background: Whether acute or convalescent, the COVID-19 samples came from the United States, Italy and Spain. T cells, B-cell-depleted T cells, or PBMCs supplied cDNA or gDNA.

Under the authors' procedure: Amplified reference gene primers provided the basis for estimating nucleated cell counts. TCRdb's table, derived via immunoSEQ multiplex PCR, lists solely in-frame clones and lacks some. Clonal size and the V and J genes are those of that table, whereas D and trimming came from the DNA. The sample holds more than 40,000 clones; 80% to 85% are singletons and the top ten take roughly 15%. In germline, CDR1 is LGHNA, CDR2 YNFKEQ. The CDR3 consists of 14 residues. Trimming removed 6 bases from V and 9 bases from J; junction bases left unmatched: 7. The source of this sequence is a human donor with acute or convalescent COVID-19. The donor label of this sample is uncertain. The sample consisted of peripheral blood. This chain links TRBV4-2 with TRBJ2-2, with 10 bases aligning to TRBD1. The CDR3 region has the DNA TGTGCCAGCAGTCCTGACAGGGGGCACCGGGAGCTGTTTTTT. It specifies CASSPDRGHRELFF.